Presented here are 9 T cell receptor beta chains from one specimen sequenced in a study of long-term antiretroviral therapy in people with HIV. immunoSEQ v3.0 was run at survey level. This table comes from immunoSEQ multiplex PCR, and its TCRdb copy is limited to in-frame clones, with some not included. The sample includes around 40,000 clones, 80% to 90% of them seen just once. This specimen was unsorted PBMCs, taken just before starting antiretroviral therapy. Source of these receptors: a woman between 18 and 29 years old with HIV.

The V call is TRBV28, the J call TRBJ1-1, with unresolved D. The CDR3 length is 15 residues. Germline V gives CDR1 MDHEN, CDR2 SYDVKM. Trimming removed 1 base at V and 0 bases at J, with 9 bases between. DNA for the CDR3: TGTGCCAGCAGTTTATCGGCCAACATGAACACTGAAGCTTTCTTT. Translation gives CASSLSANMNTEAFF.

The chain links TRBV6-6 to TRBJ2-5, with 7 positions matching TRBD1. In germline, CDR1 is MNHNY, CDR2 SVGAGI (reference sequence). V was pared by 2 bases and J by 10 bases, with 16 bases of the junction left unmatched. CDR3 length equals 16 residues. DNA for the CDR3: TGTGCCAGCAGTTACACCTGGGGACAGCCGCCCGAGGGCCAGTACTTC. This translates into CASSYTWGQPPEGQYF.

V gene TRBV4-1 combines with J gene TRBJ2-1, with 14 bases fitting TRBD2. V trimming: 5 bases; J trimming: 6 bases; junction bases outside the gene matches: 6. Germline loops: CDR1 MGHRA, CDR2 YSYEKL. CDR3 length equals 16 residues. The CDR3 sequence: CASSGRLAGGINEQFF. CDR3 DNA sequence: TGCGCCAGCAGCGGCAGACTAGCGGGAGGGATCAATGAGCAGTTCTTC.

The V call is TRBV27, the J call TRBJ1-4, with 7 positions matching TRBD1. This CDR3 is 16 amino acids long. Trimming took 2 bases from V and 6 from J; bases not matched to a gene: 9. CDR1 and CDR2 (germline): MNHEY, SMNVEV (reference sequence). DNA of the CDR3: TGTGCCAGCAGTTTAAGTCCGACAGGGATCGATGAAAAACTGTTTTTT. It codes for CASSLSPTGIDEKLFF.

The rearrangement joins TRBV29-1 to TRBJ2-6, with D perhaps matching TRBD2 (6 bases). The V end was cut by 0 bases, the J end by 4 bases, with 22 bases between. This CDR3 comprises 19 residues. Per germline, CDR1 SQVTM and CDR2 ANQGSEA. Here the CDR3 reads CSVEDRRDAKTSGANVLTF. The CDR3, as DNA: TGCAGCGTTGAAGATCGGAGGGACGCAAAAACATCGGGGGCCAACGTCCTGACTTTC.

V is TRBV6-5 and J is TRBJ2-2, with D hard to call. The germline V gene encodes CDR1 MNHEY and CDR2 SVGAGI. V dropped 5 bases and J dropped 3 bases, with 10 bases sitting between them. The CDR3 is made up of 14 amino acids. This CDR3 is CASSPDGYTGELFF. The CDR3 nucleotides are TGTGCCAGCAGTCCGGACGGGTACACCGGGGAGCTGTTTTTT.

The J gene is TRBJ1-3, the V gene TRBV28; D possibly corresponds to TRBD1 (6 bases). The CDR3 is 16 amino acids. Deletions cut 2 bases from V and 2 bases from J, with 13 bases between. Germline CDR1 is MDHEN and CDR2 is SYDVKM. For the CDR3, the DNA is TGTGCCAGCAGTTTAAGCCCCACAGGGACTGGAAACACCATATATTTT. This sequence encodes CASSLSPTGTGNTIYF.

The chain uses TRBV21-1 and TRBJ2-1; whether TRBD2, the table's D call, matches the DNA was not checked. TRBV21-1 counts as a pseudogene. The CDR3 has 14 residues. This CDR3 reads CASTWRVIGHEQFF. The DNA of the CDR3 is TGTGCCAGCACTTGGCGGGTTATCGGCCATGAGCAGTTCTTC.

The V call is TRBV18, the J call TRBJ1-5; D is ambiguous. This CDR3 is 14 amino acids long. Trimming took 2 bases from V and 0 from J, leaving 5 bases between them. Looked up from germline, CDR1 is KGHSH and CDR2 is LQKENI. This CDR3 is CASSPEYSNQPQHF. Written as DNA, the CDR3 is TGTGCCAGCTCACCAGAGTATAGCAATCAGCCCCAGCATTTT.